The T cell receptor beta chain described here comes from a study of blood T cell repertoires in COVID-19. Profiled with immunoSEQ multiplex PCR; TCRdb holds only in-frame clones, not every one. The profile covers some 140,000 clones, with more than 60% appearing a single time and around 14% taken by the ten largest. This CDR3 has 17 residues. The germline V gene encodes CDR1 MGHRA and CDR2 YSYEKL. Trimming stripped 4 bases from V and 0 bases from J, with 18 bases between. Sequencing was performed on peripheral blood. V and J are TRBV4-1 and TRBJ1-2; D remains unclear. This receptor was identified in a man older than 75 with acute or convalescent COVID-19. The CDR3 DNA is TGCGCCAGCAGCCCCTCCGGGGAGCGTCGATCTAACTATGGCTACACCTTC. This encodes CASSPSGERRSNYGYTF.